This entry features one TCR beta chain sequence. The antigen remains unidentified. Germline CDR1 and CDR2: MNHNY and SVGAGI (reference sequence). The CDR3 loop spans 18 amino acids. V was cut by 0 bases and J by 0 bases, with 17 bases left in between. This record comes from a study of early T cells in non-severe SARS-CoV-2 infection. Study details: From unsorted whole blood, bulk RNA was sequenced, and the chains remained unpaired.

Study-level points and caveats: The matching step, a VDJdb search, favored anti-spike CD8 responses and missed private and CD4 specificities.

Researchers attached unique molecular identifiers to individual cDNA molecules. TCRdb independently ran MiXCR on the 5' RACE reads; one entry per CDR3 protein. The sample has about 83,000 distinct CDR3 sequences; 9% to 15% are singletons. The sample consisted of whole blood. The sequence derives from an adult who was a healthcare worker with PCR-confirmed SARS-CoV-2 infection or an uninfected control (not recorded which). The genes are TRBV6-6 and TRBJ1-1, with unresolved D. CDR3 in amino acids: CASSYSVRRIRMNTEAFF. The DNA of the CDR3 is TGTGCCAGCAGTTACTCTGTTCGGCGAATACGGATGAACACTGAAGCTTTCTTT.